A single sample is the source of the 6 T cell receptor beta chains below, sequenced in a study of low-dose radiotherapy and immunotherapy resistance in tumors (dated by TCRdb to between 2022 and 2023). Sample time point, as interpreted from the label and publication: before trial treatment. Sequencing instrument: Illumina HiSeq 2500. First-strand cDNA was synthesized with Superscript III and a set of TRAV- and TRBV-specific primers, covering both TCRalpha and TCRbeta chains. TCRs were amplified with Phusion for 20 to 25 PCR cycles, with a constant-region primer paired with the adapter attached to the V primers. TCRdb reworked the public reads: Q25 trimming with fastp, MiXCR clone assembly, productive beta chains retained. Each CDR3 protein appears once, grouped with its most common genes and DNA. The sample includes tens of thousands of distinct CDR3 sequences, with roughly 31% observed a single time. The ten largest account for roughly 4% of the sample.

The starting material was PBMCs, obtained before treatment. All receptors derive from a male donor with gallbladder cancer.

In this sample, this clonotype turned up many times. J is TRBJ2-1 and V is TRBV10-1, with TRBD1 matching over 9 bases. CDR1 is WNHNN, CDR2 SYGVQD, per germline (reference sequence). The CDR3 extends over 15 amino acids. J gave up 8 bases and V 5 bases, and 10 bases lay outside the gene matches. The chain's CDR3 is CASSSQDRGQYEQFF. In DNA, the CDR3 is TGCGCCAGCAGTTCACAGGACAGGGGTCAGTATGAGCAGTTCTTC.

This clonotype appeared many times. The chain couples TRBV5-1 to TRBJ2-7; a weak D match, TRBD1 (5 bases). Germline V gene data show CDR1 as SGHRS and CDR2 as YFSETQ. This CDR3 is built from 13 residues. V lost 0 bases and J lost 1, with 5 bases in between. CDR3 coding DNA: TGCGCCAGCAGCTTGGGACAGTCCTACGAGCAGTACTTC. This codes for CASSLGQSYEQYF.

This clonotype was counted at least ten times. The chain carries TRBV20-1 and TRBJ2-7; possibly TRBD1 for D (6 bases). V shed 1 base and J shed 7 bases, with 20 bases lying between them. CDR3 length: 15 amino acids. Looked up from germline, CDR1 is DFQATT and CDR2 is SNEGSKA (reference sequence). The DNA for the CDR3 is TGCAGTGCTAGAGGGGGACGAGGGGGAGAGAGAGAGCAGTACTTC. Its translation is CSARGGRGGEREQYF.

Points on this clonotype: A much larger clone is a single base away; this may be a read error. The chain recombines TRBV30 with TRBJ2-1, with 7 positions matching TRBD1. The CDR3 spans 12 residues. Losses at the gene ends were 0 bases for V and 10 bases for J; bases not matched to a gene: 3. Looked up from germline, CDR1 is GTSNPN and CDR2 is SVGIG (reference sequence). The CDR3 bases are TGTGCCTGGAGTGTACAGGGGTACGAGCAGTTCTTC. Translation: CAWSVQGYEQFF.

This clonotype was seen repeatedly, ten times or more. The gene calls are TRBV4-2 and TRBJ2-1, with 9 bases matching TRBD1. CDR1 LGHNA and CDR2 YNFKEQ come from the germline V gene. This CDR3 comprises 18 residues. V was pared by 0 bases and J by 2 bases, with 8 bases of the junction left unmatched. CDR3 bases: TGTGCCAGCAGCCAAGATCTCCGGGACAGGGCTACCTACAATGAGCAGTTCTTC. Its translation: CASSQDLRDRATYNEQFF.

This clonotype was seen many times. V is TRBV12-3 or TRBV12-4 and J is TRBJ1-1, with 9 bases lining up with TRBD1. The CDR3 runs 14 residues. With 3 bases clipped from V and 2 bases from J, the junction kept 1 base outside the gene matches. The CDR3 DNA reads as TGTGCCAGCAGTTTGACAGGGGGAAACACTGAAGCTTTCTTT. Its translation is CASSLTGGNTEAFF.